These 30 T cell receptor beta chains were all obtained from the same sample, sequenced in a study of T cells in Graves' hyperthyroidism and ophthalmopathy. The CDR3 regions of TCR beta were amplified from RNA transcripts. An initial round of RT-PCR targeting the TCR CDR3 relied on the HTBI primer set. MiXCR was run by TCRdb on the multiplex PCR reads, yielding one entry per CDR3 protein. The table has over 650,000 distinct CDR3 sequences, roughly 17% seen once; the top ten hold approximately 8.4%. Sequencing was performed on blood. The receptors were sampled from a man between 18 and 29 years old with Graves' hyperthyroidism.

This rearrangement joins TRBV14 to TRBJ2-7, with 7 bases lining up with TRBD1. V trimming: 7 bases; J trimming: 6 bases; junction bases outside the gene matches: 6. This CDR3 region has 12 residues. The germline gives CDR1 SGHDN, CDR2 FVKESK. CDR3 DNA sequence: TGTGCCAGCAAGGGGGCTTTGAGCGAGCAGTACTTC. Protein product: CASKGALSEQYF.

The J gene is TRBJ1-2, the V gene TRBV15; D unclear. Trimming took 0 bases from V and 4 from J, leaving 12 bases between them. The CDR3 has 15 residues. CDR1 and CDR2 from the germline V gene are LNHNV and YYDKDF (reference sequence). CDR3 in amino acids: CATSRDRGRGYGYTF. As DNA, the CDR3 is TGTGCCACCAGCAGAGATCGGGGTCGTGGCTATGGCTACACCTTC.

In this sample, this clonotype turned up a few times. The V call is TRBV12-3 or TRBV12-4, the J call TRBJ2-3; D is undetermined. This CDR3 is 16 amino acids long. Trimming removed 6 bases from V and 0 bases from J, with 16 bases in between. CDR3 in amino acids: CASSPLRGTSTDTQYF. The CDR3 DNA sequence: TGTGCCAGCAGCCCCCTACGCGGAACTAGCACAGATACGCAGTATTTT.

This clonotype was counted a few times. The rearrangement links TRBV30 to TRBJ2-7; 9 bases match TRBD1. The DNA end is a closer match to TRBJ2-1, so the J assignment may be wrong. This CDR3 spans 13 amino acids. Germline values: CDR1 GTSNPN, CDR2 SVGIG (reference sequence). CDR3 DNA sequence: TGTGCCTGGAGCGGGACAGGGCGGTACGAGCAGTTCTTC. Protein: CAWSGTGRYEQFF.

The rearrangement uses TRBV7-9 and TRBJ2-2; 7 bases align to TRBD1. The CDR3 extends over 16 amino acids. Germline lookup yields CDR1 SEHNR and CDR2 FQNEAQ (reference sequence). V gave up 5 bases and J gave up 4 bases; unmatched junction bases: 10. This CDR3 is CASSAPGTEFTGELFF. DNA for the CDR3: TGTGCCAGCAGCGCACCCGGGACAGAGTTCACCGGGGAGCTGTTTTTT.

In this sample, this clonotype turned up many times. The rearrangement links TRBV28 to TRBJ1-5, with TRBD1 matching over 8 bases. The CDR3 is 15 residues long. V was pared by 2 bases and J by 4 bases, with 4 bases of the junction left unmatched. Germline V lookup: CDR1 MDHEN, CDR2 SYDVKM. The CDR3 sequence is CASSLGQGLNQPQHF. CDR3 sequence (DNA): TGTGCCAGCAGTTTAGGACAGGGTTTAAATCAGCCCCAGCATTTT.

The CDR3 region has the DNA TGCGCCAGCAGCCAAGGGGAGCGTATGAACAATACGCAGTATTTT. The encoded protein is CASSQGERMNNTQYF. The V and J genes are TRBV4-1 and TRBJ2-3, with D tentatively TRBD2 (5 bases). The CDR3 spans 15 residues. Germline V gene data show CDR1 as MGHRA and CDR2 as YSYEKL. The ends were cut back, 1 base at V and 7 bases at J, with 15 bases in the middle.

The sample holds a few counts of this clonotype. The chain couples TRBV29-1 to TRBJ1-2; TRBD1 matches at 10 bases. From germline, CDR1 is SQVTM and CDR2 ANQGSEA. The CDR3 spans 15 residues. V was pared by 2 bases and J by 2 bases, with 5 bases of the junction left unmatched. CDR3 residues: CSVEPGQGLNYGYTF. The CDR3 bases are TGCAGCGTTGAACCGGGACAGGGGCTCAACTATGGCTACACCTTC.

This chain links TRBV18 with TRBJ2-1, with 13 positions matching TRBD2. The CDR3 covers 16 residues. Germline V gene data show CDR1 as KGHSH and CDR2 as LQKENI. The V and J ends lost 3 bases and 8 bases, in that order; junction bases with no gene match: 7. The CDR3 sequence: CASSPPGLAGVHEQFF. CDR3 coding DNA: TGTGCCAGCTCACCCCCTGGACTAGCGGGAGTTCATGAGCAGTTCTTC.

This clonotype was detected only a few times. This sequence joins TRBV7-2 and TRBJ1-6; no clear D gene. V lost 6 bases, J lost 0 bases, and 9 bases lay in between. CDR3 size: 15 residues. The germline V gene encodes CDR1 SGHTA and CDR2 FQGNSA. The CDR3 reads CASSPPSSYNSPLHF. The CDR3 coding sequence is TGTGCCAGCAGTCCCCCGAGCTCCTATAATTCACCCCTCCACTTT.

This clonotype came up many times. J is TRBJ2-1 and V is TRBV7-2; 7 positions match TRBD1. With V trimmed by 4 bases and J by 14 bases, 8 bases remained unmatched. This CDR3 contains 12 residues. CDR1 is SGHTA and CDR2 is FQGNSA in the germline V gene. CDR3 nucleotide sequence: TGTGCCAGCAGCTCAAGGGGGCGGAACAAGTTCTTC. Translation gives CASSSRGRNKFF.

This clonotype has a count of ten or more. This chain connects TRBV11-2 to TRBJ2-3; 10 bases fit TRBD2. The CDR3 is 17 residues long. V shed 5 bases and J 2 bases; nucleotides not matched to a gene: 10. Per germline, CDR1 SGHAT and CDR2 FQNNGV. The CDR3 is CASSPLRLAGDTDTQYF. CDR3 sequence (DNA): TGTGCCAGCAGCCCCCTACGGCTAGCGGGAGACACAGATACGCAGTATTTT.

The chain has TRBV2 and TRBJ1-2; the match to TRBD1 covers 8 bases. Trimming took 7 bases from V and 2 from J; bases not matched to a gene: 6. The CDR3 consists of 14 residues. Per germline, CDR1 SNHLY and CDR2 FYNNEI. CDR3 nucleotides: TGTGCCAGCACCCGACAGGGGAACAACTATGGCTACACCTTC. Amino acids: CASTRQGNNYGYTF.

The CDR3 nucleotides read TGTGCCAGCTCACCGGAATTCCCCGAGGACACCGGGGAGCTGTTTTTT. Translation: CASSPEFPEDTGELFF. The chain links TRBV18 to TRBJ2-2; D is unresolved. Trimming cost V 3 bases and J 3 bases, with 14 bases left between them. The CDR3 length is 16 residues. CDR1 KGHSH and CDR2 LQKENI come from the germline V gene.

This clonotype was picked up many times. This chain links TRBV7-2 with TRBJ2-3; the D gene is possibly TRBD1 (6 bases). Trimming left V 3 bases short and J 2 bases short, with 12 bases between. The CDR3 runs to 15 residues. Germline CDR1 and CDR2: SGHTA and FQGNSA. CDR3 coding DNA: TGTGCCAGCAGCTTGTCCTGGGACAACACAGATACGCAGTATTTT. It specifies CASSLSWDNTDTQYF.

V and J are TRBV4-1 and TRBJ2-1; TRBD2 aligns across 7 bases. Germline CDR1 is MGHRA and CDR2 is YSYEKL. J gave up 3 bases and V 5 bases, and 13 bases lay outside the gene matches. The CDR3 covers 17 residues. The chain's CDR3 is CASSSGGETSSYNEQFF. As DNA, the CDR3 is TGCGCCAGCAGCTCTGGGGGGGAGACTAGCAGCTACAATGAGCAGTTCTTC.

This clonotype turned up a few times. The chain recombines TRBV4-1 with TRBJ2-7; D is undetermined. CDR3 length: 15 residues. Deletions cut 0 bases from V and 2 bases from J, with 11 bases between. CDR1 and CDR2 from the germline V gene are MGHRA and YSYEKL. CDR3 nucleotide sequence: TGCGCCAGCAGCCAAGATCCAGACGGTCCCTACGAGCAGTACTTC. It is translated as CASSQDPDGPYEQYF.

Ten or more counts support this clonotype. This chain links TRBV28 with TRBJ1-2, with D uncertain. CDR1 is MDHEN, CDR2 SYDVKM, per germline. The V end lost 5 bases, the J end lost 6 bases, and 10 bases lay between the germline ends. The CDR3 consists of 12 residues. CDR3 sequence reads: CASSRGLDGYTF. Written as DNA, the CDR3 is TGTGCCAGCAGTCGCGGACTGGATGGCTACACCTTC.

V is TRBV2 and J is TRBJ2-3, with D possibly TRBD2 on 6 matching bases. Deletions cut 8 bases from V and 0 bases from J, with 9 bases between. Germline V lookup: CDR1 SNHLY, CDR2 FYNNEI. CDR3 length: 13 residues. The CDR3 coding sequence is TGTGCCAGCCTTGGGACTAGCACAGATACGCAGTATTTT. It codes for CASLGTSTDTQYF.

In this sample, this clonotype turned up many times. This sequence joins TRBV2 and TRBJ2-3; 7 bases fit TRBD2. CDR3 length: 19 residues. The ends lost 2 bases at V and 3 bases at J; junction bases unmatched: 17. Germline assignment: CDR1 SNHLY and CDR2 FYNNEI. The CDR3 DNA reads as TGTGCCAGCAGTGAATTTGAGCGGGATTTGAAGAGGCTTACAGATACGCAGTATTTT. It translates to CASSEFERDLKRLTDTQYF.

At least ten counts were recorded for this clonotype. V usage is TRBV18 and J usage is TRBJ2-7; D perhaps matches TRBD2 (5 bases). Germline-derived CDR1 and CDR2 are KGHSH and LQKENI. This CDR3 region has 14 residues. Between the trimmed V and J ends, which lost 3 bases and 3 bases, there was a span of 12 bases. In nucleotides, the CDR3 is TGTGCCAGCTCACCGACCAACGGGAACTACGAGCAGTACTTC. Translated, it gives CASSPTNGNYEQYF.

The V and J genes are TRBV7-9 and TRBJ2-2, with TRBD2 as a possible D gene (6 bases). Germline CDR1 reads SEHNR; CDR2 reads FQNEAQ (reference sequence). V was trimmed by 11 bases and J by 3 bases, leaving 13 bases between them. CDR3 length equals 13 residues. The CDR3 DNA sequence: TGTGCCGGAAACCGGGGGTACACCGGGGAGCTGTTTTTT. It yields the protein CAGNRGYTGELFF.

The chain is built from TRBV20-1 and TRBJ2-3, with D possibly TRBD2 on 6 matching bases. Germline values: CDR1 DFQATT, CDR2 SNEGSKA (reference sequence). The CDR3 covers 14 residues. The ends were cut back, 5 bases at V and 3 bases at J, with 15 bases in the middle. The CDR3 loop reads CSALDYNSTDTQYF. CDR3 sequence (DNA): TGCAGTGCTCTGGACTACAATTCGACAGATACGCAGTATTTT.

This clonotype was detected a few times. A read error may produce the germline difference seen at one junction end. This rearrangement joins TRBV6-1 to TRBJ1-4; no reliable D call. Germline CDR1 reads MNHNS; CDR2 reads SASEGT. This CDR3 is 12 amino acids long. This CDR3 is CASREDNEKLFF. The CDR3 DNA follows: TGTGCCAGCAGGGAAGATAATGAAAAACTGTTTTTT.

The rearrangement joins TRBV5-6 to TRBJ2-1; D perhaps matches TRBD2 (6 bases). The V end lost 1 base, the J end lost 5 bases, and 13 bases lay between the germline ends. CDR1 is SGHDT, CDR2 YYEEEE, per germline. CDR3 size: 15 residues. The CDR3 loop reads CASSLSGSANNEQFF. CDR3 DNA: TGTGCCAGCAGCTTGAGCGGGTCAGCAAACAATGAGCAGTTCTTC.

This clonotype was detected ten times or more. The rearrangement uses TRBV18 and TRBJ2-1; TRBD2 matches 12 bases. CDR3 length: 16 amino acids. Unmatched junction bases numbered 6, after V lost 3 bases and J lost 6 bases. In germline, CDR1 is KGHSH, CDR2 LQKENI. This CDR3 reads CASSPTSGRSANEQFF. As DNA, the CDR3 is TGTGCCAGCTCACCGACTAGCGGGAGATCCGCCAATGAGCAGTTCTTC.

This chain uses TRBV24-1 with TRBJ1-1, with 10 bases matching TRBD1. The length of the CDR3 is 15 residues. J was trimmed by 5 bases and V by 4 bases; bases with no gene match: 6. CDR1 and CDR2 from the germline V gene are KGHDR and SFDVKD. CDR3 residues: CATSDATGGETEAFF. CDR3 bases: TGTGCCACCAGTGACGCGACAGGGGGCGAAACTGAAGCTTTCTTT.

The rearrangement joins TRBV27 to TRBJ1-1; perhaps TRBD1 as D (6 bases). Per the germline V gene, CDR1 is MNHEY and CDR2 is SMNVEV (reference sequence). The V gene lost 8 bases and the J gene lost 4 bases, with 14 bases spanning the gap. This CDR3 comprises 13 residues. CDR3 sequence reads: CASGFRGATEAFF. The CDR3 DNA sequence: TGTGCCAGCGGGTTTCGGGGGGCCACTGAAGCTTTCTTT.

This clonotype came up a few times. The V and J genes are TRBV18 and TRBJ1-1, with a possible D match to TRBD1 (5 bases). V was pared by 7 bases and J by 5 bases, with 14 bases between. Germline V gene data show CDR1 as KGHSH and CDR2 as LQKENI. The CDR3 has 13 amino acids. This CDR3 is CASFQGQRTEAFF. CDR3 in DNA: TGTGCCAGCTTCCAGGGTCAGCGGACTGAAGCTTTCTTT.

This clonotype was seen more than once but under ten times. The chain recombines TRBV29-1 with TRBJ2-1, with 10 bases that match TRBD2. Trimming removed 0 bases from V and 4 bases from J; junction bases left unmatched: 6. The V gene's germline CDR1 is SQVTM and CDR2 ANQGSEA. CDR3 length: 16 residues. CDR3 protein: CSVEEAGTSVYNEQFF. The CDR3 DNA follows: TGCAGCGTTGAAGAGGCCGGGACTAGCGTATACAATGAGCAGTTCTTC.